This record looks at one T cell receptor (beta chain) sequence and its context. Its target antigen remains unknown. No clone much larger than this one lies a single base away; base qualities are absent. Each collaborating institution followed its own protocols to collect whole blood in K2EDTA tubes. Collaborator samples were shipped for TCRbeta analysis as frozen whole blood, isolated PBMCs, or DNA extracted from either sample type. The immunoSEQ Assay, a bias-controlled multiplex PCR, was used to amplify TCRbeta CDR3 regions from genomic DNA. In the paper's pipeline: The number of nucleated cells in each sample was estimated from the amplification of reference gene primers within the assay. To quantify the absolute abundance of each unique TCRbeta CDR3 rearrangement, sequence reads were collapsed and filtered. For each sample, productive Simpson clonality was calculated as the square root of Simpson's diversity index across productive rearrangements. TCRdb limited this immuneACCESS table to in-frame rearrangements with V and J called. A share of clones is missing; checked studies link under half to unresolved V genes, and the rest is unexplained. V and J calls and clone size follow that table, whereas D and trimming were derived from the DNA. Within this sample are about 250,000 clones, with about 80% of them counted one time only. Of the sample, roughly 9.8% is held by the ten largest clones.

V is pared back by 6 bases and J by 4 bases, with 21 bases lying between the germline termini. CDR1 and CDR2 (MGHDK, SYGVNS) derive from the germline V gene. Measured from the cysteine to the phenylalanine, the CDR3 is 16 residues long. Only the CDR3 DNA stays, 48 bases, in frame from base 1. This sample stems from a study of blood T cell repertoires in COVID-19 (dated by TCRdb to 2020 to 2022). About the investigation overall: Samples from collaborators originated in the United States, Italy and Spain and spanned both the acute and convalescent phases of COVID-19. The prospective study material was composed of cDNA or gDNA derived from T cells, B-cell-depleted T cells, or PBMCs. Deeply sampled blood TCRbeta repertoires from subjects exposed to, actively infected with, or recovered from COVID-19 were included in the dataset. A freely available public database, intended as a resource for researchers studying the immune response to SARS-CoV-2, is where the repertoires were released. The samples were drawn from the first 160 participants of the ongoing ImmuneRACE study and from about 1,200 subjects provided by 6 global collaborators. A de-identified subject ID, COVID-19 status, age in years and sex were almost always included in the sample metadata. Where available, HLA class I and class II types were obtained from metadata supplied by the sample provider rather than from assay-based typing. What the authors observed across the whole study: Clinical and demographic metadata were provided uncurated, with the amount varying by source and participant.

This sequence uses TRBV25-1 and TRBJ1-2, and possibly TRBD1, on 6 matching bases. The sample consisted of peripheral blood. The sequence was collected from a man at least 80 years old with acute or convalescent COVID-19. The encoded CDR3 is CASSPEGGPPGYGYTF. The nucleotide sequence is given as TGTGCCAGCAGCCCGGAGGGGGGGCCACCGGGCTATGGCTACACCTTC.